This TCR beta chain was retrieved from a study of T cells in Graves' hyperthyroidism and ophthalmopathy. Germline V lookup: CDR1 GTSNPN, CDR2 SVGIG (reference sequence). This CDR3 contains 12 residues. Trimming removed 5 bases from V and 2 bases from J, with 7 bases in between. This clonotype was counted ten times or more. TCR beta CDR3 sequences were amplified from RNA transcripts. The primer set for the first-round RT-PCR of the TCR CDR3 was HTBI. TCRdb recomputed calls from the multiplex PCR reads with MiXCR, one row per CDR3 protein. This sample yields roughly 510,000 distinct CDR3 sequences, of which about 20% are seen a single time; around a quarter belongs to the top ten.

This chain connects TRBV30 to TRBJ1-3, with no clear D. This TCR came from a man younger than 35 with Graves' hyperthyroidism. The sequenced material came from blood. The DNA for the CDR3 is TGTGCCTGGGCCACCGCTGGAAACACCATATATTTT. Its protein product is CAWATAGNTIYF.